Following are 4 T cell receptor beta chains from one sample sequenced in a study of vaccination and CD4 T cells after COVID-19. With the Oncomine TCR Beta short-read assay, DNA from cultured CD4+ T cells was sequenced. TCRdb ran MiXCR on the PCR reads and lists one entry per CDR3 protein. Of roughly 5,500 distinct CDR3 sequences listed, less than 75% were seen once; the top ten hold 20% to 30%. Noted treatment: roughly 11-day PBMC culture with coronavirus spike peptide pools or control peptides (ViraFEST assay). These receptors' targets are unknown. Source material: CD4+ T cells from blood, cultured in vitro. These receptors originate from a human donor who had recovered from COVID-19.

In the case of this clonotype: At one boundary the junction diverges from the germline segment, which might be a read error. CDR3 region: CSAREGLAGRETQYF. The CDR3 nucleotides read TGCAGTGCTCGAGAGGGACTAGCGGGAAGGGAGACCCAGTACTTC. This chain uses TRBV20-1 with TRBJ2-5, with 13 bases fitting TRBD2. CDR1 is DFQATT and CDR2 is SNEGSKA in the germline V gene (reference sequence). CDR3 length: 15 residues.

This clonotype was observed a few times. This chain connects TRBV5-5 to TRBJ1-2; TRBD1 matches 9 bases. In germline, CDR1 is SGHKS, CDR2 YYEKEE (reference sequence). Trimming took 4 bases from V and 4 from J; bases not matched to a gene: 2. CDR3 size: 13 residues. DNA for the CDR3: TGTGCCAGCAGCGTGACAGGGGGCTATGGCTACACCTTC. Protein sequence: CASSVTGGYGYTF.

This sequence joins TRBV28 and TRBJ2-5; 8 bases align to TRBD1. The CDR3 spans 14 residues. Unmatched junction bases numbered 8, after V lost 6 bases and J lost 5 bases. Germline CDR1 and CDR2: MDHEN and SYDVKM. CDR3 sequence reads: CASRPTGGTETQYF. Written as DNA, the CDR3 is TGTGCCAGCAGACCCACAGGGGGTACCGAGACCCAGTACTTC.

In DNA, the CDR3 is TGTGCCAGCAGTCCACGGGGAGCTAACTATGGCTACACCTTC. Translating gives CASSPRGANYGYTF. This chain uses TRBV6-1 with TRBJ1-2; D unresolved. V lost 5 bases, J lost 0 bases, and 10 bases lay in between. The germline V gene has CDR1 MNHNS and CDR2 SASEGT. The CDR3 sequence is 14 residues long.